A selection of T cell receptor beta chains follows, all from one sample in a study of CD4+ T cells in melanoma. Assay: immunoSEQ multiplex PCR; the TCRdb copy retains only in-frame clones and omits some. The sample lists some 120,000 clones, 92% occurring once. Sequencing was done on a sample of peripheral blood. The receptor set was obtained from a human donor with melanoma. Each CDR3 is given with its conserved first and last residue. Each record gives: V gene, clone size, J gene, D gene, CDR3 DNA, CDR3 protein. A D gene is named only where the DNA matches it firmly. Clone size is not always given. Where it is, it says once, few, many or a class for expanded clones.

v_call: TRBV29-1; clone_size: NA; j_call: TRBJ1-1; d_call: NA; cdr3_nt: TGCAGCGTGGGGGCCGGGGGGACTGAAGCTTTCTTT; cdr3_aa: CSVGAGGTEAFF
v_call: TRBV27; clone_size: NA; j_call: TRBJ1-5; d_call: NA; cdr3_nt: TGTGCCAGCGCTGGGGGGGCGGCTCAGCCCCAGCATTTT; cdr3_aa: CASAGGAAQPQHF
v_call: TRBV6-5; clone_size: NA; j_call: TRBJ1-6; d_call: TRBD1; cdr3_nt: TGTGCCAGCAGGCGCGGGACAGTTGGAAATTCACCCCTCCACTTT; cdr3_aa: CASRRGTVGNSPLHF
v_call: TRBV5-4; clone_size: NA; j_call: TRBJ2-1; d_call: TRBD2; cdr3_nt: TGTGCCAGCAGCTTAGCGGGGGGAAACTCCTACAATGAGCAGTTCTTC; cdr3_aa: CASSLAGGNSYNEQFF
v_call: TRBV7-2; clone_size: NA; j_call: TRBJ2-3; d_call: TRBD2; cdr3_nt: TGTGCCAGCAGCTTAGAGGGGAGGGCCCCAGATACGCAGTATTTT; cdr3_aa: CASSLEGRAPDTQYF
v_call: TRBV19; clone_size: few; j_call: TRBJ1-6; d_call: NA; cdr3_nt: TGTGCCAGTAACCTTTGGCAGGCCAGATCACCCCTCCACTTT; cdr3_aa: CASNLWQARSPLHF
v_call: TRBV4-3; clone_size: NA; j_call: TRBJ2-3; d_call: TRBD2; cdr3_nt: TGCGCCAGCAGCCCAGCTAGCGGGAGGGGAGATACGCAGTATTTT; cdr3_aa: CASSPASGRGDTQYF
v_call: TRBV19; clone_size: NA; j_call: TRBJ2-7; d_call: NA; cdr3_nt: TGTGCCAGTAGTCACTCTCACTACGAGCAGTACTTC; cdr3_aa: CASSHSHYEQYF
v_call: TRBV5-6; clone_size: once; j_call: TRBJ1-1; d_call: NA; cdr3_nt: TGTGCCAGCAGCTTAACAGGGATGTCTGCGGGGAACACTGAAGCTTTCTTT; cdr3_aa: CASSLTGMSAGNTEAFF
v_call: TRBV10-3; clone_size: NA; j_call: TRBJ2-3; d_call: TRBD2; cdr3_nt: TGTGCCATCGGATCGAGCGGGGGATCCACAGATACGCAGTATTTT; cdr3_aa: CAIGSSGGSTDTQYF
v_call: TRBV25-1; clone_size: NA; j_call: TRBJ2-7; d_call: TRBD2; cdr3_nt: TGTGCCAGCAGTGAATATGGGAGGGACGAGCAGTACTTC; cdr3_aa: CASSEYGRDEQYF
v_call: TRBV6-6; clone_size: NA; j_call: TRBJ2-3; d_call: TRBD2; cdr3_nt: TGTGCCAGCAGTACCGGACTAGCGGGAGGGGTGGATACGCAGTATTTT; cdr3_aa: CASSTGLAGGVDTQYF
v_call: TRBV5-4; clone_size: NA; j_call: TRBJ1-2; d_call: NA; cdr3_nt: TGTGCCAGCAGCTTGGAAGGGGATGGCTACACCTTC; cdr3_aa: CASSLEGDGYTF
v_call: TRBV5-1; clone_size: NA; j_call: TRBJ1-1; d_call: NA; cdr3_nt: TGCGCCAGCAGCTGGAGGGGTTACACTGAAGCTTTCTTT; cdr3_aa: CASSWRGYTEAFF
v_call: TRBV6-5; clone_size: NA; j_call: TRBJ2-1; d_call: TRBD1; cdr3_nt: TGTGCCAGCAGTCTTTTCGGACAGGGACGAGGTGAGCAGTTCTTC; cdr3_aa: CASSLFGQGRGEQFF
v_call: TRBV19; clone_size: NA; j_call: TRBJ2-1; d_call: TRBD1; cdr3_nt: TGTGCCAGTAGTAGAAGAACCGGGACAGGCAGGGACAATGAGCAGTTCTTC; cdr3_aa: CASSRRTGTGRDNEQFF
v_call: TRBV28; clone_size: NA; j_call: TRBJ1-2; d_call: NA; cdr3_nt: TGTGCCAGCAGTGTAGTACTCGGGGTTTACTATGGCTACACCTTC; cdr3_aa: CASSVVLGVYYGYTF
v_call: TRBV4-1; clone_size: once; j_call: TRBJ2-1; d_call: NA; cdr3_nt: NA; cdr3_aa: CASSQDLVAGGTLRGRFF
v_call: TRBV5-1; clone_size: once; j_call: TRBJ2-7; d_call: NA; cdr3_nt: TGCGCCAGCAGCCCCCTTAGCGGAGGAGCCTACGAGCAGTACTTC; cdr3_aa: CASSPLSGGAYEQYF
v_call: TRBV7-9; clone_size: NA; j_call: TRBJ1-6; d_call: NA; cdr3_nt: TGTGCCAGCAGCTTAGATCTCTATAATTCACCCCTCCACTTT; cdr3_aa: CASSLDLYNSPLHF
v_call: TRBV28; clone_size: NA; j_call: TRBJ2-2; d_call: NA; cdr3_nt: TGTGCCAGCAGTTTCATAGCAGGCACCGGGGAGCTGTTTTTT; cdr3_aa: CASSFIAGTGELFF
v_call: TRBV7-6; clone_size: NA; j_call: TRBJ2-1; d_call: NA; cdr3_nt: TGTGCCAGCAGCGGAAACAGGGACTTCAGCTCCTACAATGAGCAGTTCTTC; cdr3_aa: CASSGNRDFSSYNEQFF